The clone carrying this T cell receptor beta chain was found once. The sample is drawn from a study of T cell responses to AZD1222 COVID-19 vaccine. Generated by immunoSEQ multiplex PCR, the TCRdb table keeps only in-frame clones and is missing some. The sample has around 160,000 clones; about nine tenths are singletons. The germline V and J ends were trimmed by 2 bases and 0 bases, with 10 bases remaining between them. Germline V CDR1 and CDR2: KGHDR, SFDVKD. CDR3 length: 16 residues. The chain links TRBV24-1 to TRBJ1-5; D remains unclear. The sequence came from an adult in good health. The input for sequencing was peripheral blood, taken on day 0 of AZD1222 vaccination. CDR3 in amino acids: CATSDSRRYSNQPQHF. In nucleotides, the CDR3 is TGTGCCACCAGTGATTCCAGGAGATATAGCAATCAGCCCCAGCATTTT.